This T cell receptor (beta chain) was identified during a study of cytomegalovirus exposure and HLA in healthy donors. The V end was cut by 3 bases, the J end by 7 bases, with 12 bases between. This CDR3 is built from 13 residues. CDR1 and CDR2 (germline): SGHVS, FNYEAQ. The protocol was immunoSEQ multiplex PCR, while the TCRdb copy is restricted to in-frame clones and leaves out a portion. This sample yields around 140,000 clones, of which roughly nine tenths are seen a single time; more than 1% belongs to the top ten. The chain combines TRBV7-6 with TRBJ1-1; D may be TRBD1 (5 bases). The specimen was PBMCs. The source of this sequence is a young woman in good health and CMV-seronegative. The CDR3 DNA reads as TGTGCCAGCAGCTTGACACAGGTAAATGAAGCTTTCTTT. Translated: CASSLTQVNEAFF.